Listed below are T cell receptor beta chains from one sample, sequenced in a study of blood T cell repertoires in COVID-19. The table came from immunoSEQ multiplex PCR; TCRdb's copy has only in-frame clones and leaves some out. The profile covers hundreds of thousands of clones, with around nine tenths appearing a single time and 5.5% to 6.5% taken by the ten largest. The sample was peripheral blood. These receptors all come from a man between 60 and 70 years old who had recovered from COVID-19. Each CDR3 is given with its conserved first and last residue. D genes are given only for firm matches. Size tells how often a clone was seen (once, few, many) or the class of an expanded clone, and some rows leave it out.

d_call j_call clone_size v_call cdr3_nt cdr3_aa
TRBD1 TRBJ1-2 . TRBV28 TGTGCCAGCAGTGTAACAGGGGAGTATGGCTACACCTTC CASSVTGEYGYTF
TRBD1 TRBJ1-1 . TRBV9 TGTGCCAGCAGCGTTACAGGGGCGGTCACCGAAGCTTTCTTT CASSVTGAVTEAFF
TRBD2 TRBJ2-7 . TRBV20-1 TGCAGTGCATCAACTAGCGATGAGCAGTACTTC CSASTSDEQYF
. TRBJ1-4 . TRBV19 TGTGCCAGTAGTATAACAGGGACGGAAAAACTGTTTTTT CASSITGTEKLFF
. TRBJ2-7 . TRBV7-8 TGTGCCAGCAGCTCCCCGAGGCGGGGCCGATTCTACGAGCAGTACTTC CASSSPRRGRFYEQYF
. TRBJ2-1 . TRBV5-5 TGTGCCAGCAGCTTGGGGGGCCGTGAGCCGAAGGTCTCGCTCTTC CASSLGGREPKVSLF
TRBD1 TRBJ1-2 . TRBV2 TGTGCCAGCAGTCTCGGACAGGGGGTTGGTGGCTACACCTTC CASSLGQGVGGYTF
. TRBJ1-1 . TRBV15 TGTGCCACCAGCAGAGATCGAGGGCGGCCCGGTAGCACTGAAGCTTTCTTT CATSRDRGRPGSTEAFF
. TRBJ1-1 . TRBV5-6 TGTGCCAGCAGCTTGTTTAGGAGAGCGAACACTGAAGCTTTCTTT CASSLFRRANTEAFF
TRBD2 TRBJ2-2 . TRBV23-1 TGCGCCAGCAGTCTAGGTTGCGGGAGAGCGAACACCGGGGAGCTGTTTTTT CASSLGCGRANTGELFF
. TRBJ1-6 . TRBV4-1 TGCGCCAGCAGCCAGGGGGGAGGCGATAATTCACCCCTCCACTTT CASSQGGGDNSPLHF
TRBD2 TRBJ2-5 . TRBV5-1 TGCGCCAGCAGCTTGGGTTTAGCGGGCCCCCAAGAGACCCAGTACTTC CASSLGLAGPQETQYF
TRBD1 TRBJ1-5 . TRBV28 TGTGCCAGCAGTTTGCCGGGACAGCTCAATCAGCCCCAGCATTTT CASSLPGQLNQPQHF
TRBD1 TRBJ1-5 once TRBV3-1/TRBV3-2 TGTGCCAGCAGCCAAGATCCGACAGGGGGGGAGCAGCCCCAGCATTTT CASSQDPTGGEQPQHF
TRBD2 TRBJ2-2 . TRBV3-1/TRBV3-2 TGTGCCAGCAGCCCGACGGGAGGCTGGAACACCGGGGAGCTGTTTTTT CASSPTGGWNTGELFF
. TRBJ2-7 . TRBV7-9 TGTGCCAGCAGCTCCCCGGACAGATCCTACGAGCAGTACTTC CASSSPDRSYEQYF
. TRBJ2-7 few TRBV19 TGTGCCAGTATAAACCCGGGGACCTACGAGCAGTACTTC CASINPGTYEQYF
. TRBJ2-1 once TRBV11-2 TGTGCCAGCAGCTTAGGGGGCCGCTACAATGAGCAGTTCTTC CASSLGGRYNEQFF
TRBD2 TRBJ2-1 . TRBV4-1 TGCGCCAGCAGCCAAGAACTAGCGGGGGGCCACAATGAGCAGTTCTTC CASSQELAGGHNEQFF
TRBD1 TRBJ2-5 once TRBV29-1 TGCAGCGTTCCCGGGACAGGGGGCCTATTAGAGACCCAGTACTTC CSVPGTGGLLETQYF
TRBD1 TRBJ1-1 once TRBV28 TGTGCCAGCAGTTTCGTGCAGGGGGCCACTGAAGCTTTCTTT CASSFVQGATEAFF
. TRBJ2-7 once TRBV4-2 TGTGCCAGCAGTCGACAGGCTGAAGTACGGGTCGGCGAGCAGTACTTC CASSRQAEVRVGEQYF
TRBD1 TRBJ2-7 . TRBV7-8 TGTGCCAGCAGCGAAGGGACAGGTGAGCGGTACTTC CASSEGTGERYF
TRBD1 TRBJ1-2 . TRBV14 TGTGCCAGCAGCCCTCTGGACAGGCGATCTAACTATGGCTACACCTTC CASSPLDRRSNYGYTF
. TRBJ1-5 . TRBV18 TGTGCCAGCTCACCGGACGGGGACAATCAGCCCCAGCATTTT CASSPDGDNQPQHF
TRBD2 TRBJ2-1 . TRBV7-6 TGTGCCAGCAGCCCCGTCGGGACTAGCGGGAGGTATGAGCAGTTCTTC CASSPVGTSGRYEQFF
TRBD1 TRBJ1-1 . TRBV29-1 TGCAGCGGGACGGGTCGGGACAGCACTGAAGCTTTCTTT CSGTGRDSTEAFF
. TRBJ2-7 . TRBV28 TGTGCCAGCAGCCCCTCGGGACTCCCCCCCTACGAGCAGTACTTC CASSPSGLPPYEQYF
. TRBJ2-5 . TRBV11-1 TGTGCCAGCAGCTTAGTTCCGGAGGGGGCAGAGACCCAGTACTTC CASSLVPEGAETQYF
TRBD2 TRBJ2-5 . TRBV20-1 TGCAGTGCTAGTGGGCGGGGGGGCAATAGAGAGACCCAGTACTTC CSASGRGGNRETQYF
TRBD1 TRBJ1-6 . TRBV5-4 TGTGCCAGCAGCTTGAGACAGGGGAAGAATTCACCCCTCCACTTT CASSLRQGKNSPLHF
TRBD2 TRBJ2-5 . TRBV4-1 TGCGCCAGCAGCCAAGATGGTAGAGGCGGGGGGTACCAAGAGACCCAGTACTTC CASSQDGRGGGYQETQYF
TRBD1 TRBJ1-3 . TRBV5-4 TGTGCCAGCAGCCGGGGACAGACGTCTGGAAACACCATATATTTT CASSRGQTSGNTIYF
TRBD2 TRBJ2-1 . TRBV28 TGTGCCAGCAGTTTAGGGGACTACCACAATGAGCAGTTCTTC CASSLGDYHNEQFF
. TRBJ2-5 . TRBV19 TGTGCCAGTAGTCCCCGAGAGGGCAGGGCGGGGGAGACCCAGTACTTC CASSPREGRAGETQYF
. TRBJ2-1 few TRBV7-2 TGTGCCAGCTACAGCTCCTACAATGAGCAGTTCTTC CASYSSYNEQFF
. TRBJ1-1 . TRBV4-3 TGCGCCAGCAGTCCTCAGCCTAAGGAGATCCCCGCTTTCTTT CASSPQPKEIPAFF
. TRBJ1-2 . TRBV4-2 TGTGCCAGCAGCCAATCCTTGGTGCAGGGAAACTATGGCTACACCTTC CASSQSLVQGNYGYTF
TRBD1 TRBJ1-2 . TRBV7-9 TGTGCCAGCAGCCCCCGACAGGGTAGGGACTATGGCTACACCTTC CASSPRQGRDYGYTF
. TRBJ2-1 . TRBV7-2 TGTGCCAGCAGCTTATTCGCAGGGACCTACAATGAGCAGTTCTTC CASSLFAGTYNEQFF
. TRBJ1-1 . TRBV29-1 TGCAGCGTTGTAGTCCGTGGGGAGGGGCACACTGAAGCTTTCTTT CSVVVRGEGHTEAFF
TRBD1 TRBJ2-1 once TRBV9 TGTGCCAGCAGAGGGGGCGATGAGCAGTTCTTC CASRGGDEQFF
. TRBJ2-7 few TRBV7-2 TGTGCCAGCAGCTTGTGGGAGAGCTCCTACGAGCAGTACTTC CASSLWESSYEQYF
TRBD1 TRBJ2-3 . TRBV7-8 TGTGCCAGCAGCTCGTCACAGGGGTCAGGGGATACGCAGTATTTT CASSSSQGSGDTQYF
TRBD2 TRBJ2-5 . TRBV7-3 TGTGCCAGCAGCTTACGGGAGCGGGGCGCGGGAGAGACCCAGTACTTC CASSLRERGAGETQYF
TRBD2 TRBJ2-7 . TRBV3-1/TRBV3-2 TGTGCCAGCAGCCAGGGATATAGCGGGGGAGGTACCTACGAGCAGTACTTC CASSQGYSGGGTYEQYF
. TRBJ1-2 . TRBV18 TGTGCCAGCTCACCACTCGAGACAGAATATGGCTACACCTTC CASSPLETEYGYTF
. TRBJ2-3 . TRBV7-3 TGTGCCAGCAGCCCCAGAAAGGGGTTCCCAGATACGCAGTATTTT CASSPRKGFPDTQYF
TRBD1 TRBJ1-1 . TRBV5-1 TGCGCCAGCAGTCAACTACAGGGGGGGAACACTGAAGCTTTCTTT CASSQLQGGNTEAFF